This T cell receptor (beta chain) is from a study of CD8 T cells in Susac syndrome (dated by TCRdb to about 2019). For the wider study: The study used repertoire sequencing to test whether antigen drove CD8+ T cell activation and differentiation in Susac syndrome. Study-level results and caveats: The study acknowledged that relatively few individuals were included in the TCR sequencing and HLA analysis.

RNA was extracted with the RNeasy kit and roughly 0.5 to 1 ug was reverse transcribed using random hexamers. TCR beta CDR3 regions were amplified with the immunoSEQ multiplex PCR assay covering 54 Vbeta and 13 Jbeta segments. Bias from PCR amplification was corrected by using a synthetic template baseline for primer optimization and for computational correction. From the authors' description of their analysis: Reads were annotated to V, D and J genes according to IMGT and were analyzed with immunoSEQ Analyzer, with only productive sequences retained. To calculate clonality, Shannon entropy was normalized by log2 of the number of productive unique sequences and then subtracted from one. Public and private clones were assessed among the 100 most prevalent clones of each patient and control. Clones were defined as Susac-specific if absent from the healthy and MS cohorts, from roughly 1,100 published viral clones and from other ImmuneACCESS disease sequences. TCRdb reran the public reads through fastp at Q25 and MiXCR, keeping productive beta chains. Each entry merges the rows of one CDR3 protein and shows their most common DNA and genes. None of the V and J calls come from the authors' own analysis; TCRdb made them. This sample has 180,000 or so distinct CDR3 sequences in its table, and around 94% of those were observed once. In total, the top ten clones hold 0.11% to 0.15% of the sample.

This clonotype showed up just once. The clone's antigen remains unknown. No base quality values were provided; no much bigger clone lies one nucleotide off. A single read counts as weak evidence. Peripheral blood CD8+ and CD4+ T cells from healthy donors, Susac syndrome patients and multiple sclerosis patients were profiled using high-throughput TCR beta sequencing. The healthy donors served as controls matched for age and sex. Bulk CD8+ and CD4+ T cells were purified by magnetic negative isolation, while CD8+ TEMRA cells were enriched using FACS. Blood was drawn into EDTA tubes, processed within 24 hours, and PBMCs were isolated by density gradient centrifugation. PBMCs intended for TCR sequencing were cryopreserved in liquid nitrogen and thawed later in a water bath at 37 degrees C. The sorted or isolated CD4+, CD8+ and CD8+ TEMRA cells had a purity of 90% or higher. The sequencing sample was made of CD4+ T cells from PBMCs. The receptor was derived from a human donor in good health.

This receptor carries the CDR3 CASSAPTGTGTYNEQFF. The DNA reads TGTGCCAGCAGTGCACCTACCGGGACAGGGACCTACAATGAGCAGTTCTTC. The chain is encoded by TRBV25-1 joined to TRBJ2-1, and TRBD1 matches 9 of the central bases. The CDR3 spans 17 residues, from the cysteine through the phenylalanine. Of the read, only the CDR3 DNA is kept; its 51 bases are in frame from base 1. As encoded in the germline V gene, CDR1 is MGHDK while CDR2 is SYGVNS. Relative to germline, V is missing 4 bases and J is missing 2 bases, with 9 bases of the junction outside any gene match.